What follows are 5 T cell receptor beta chains derived from one specimen sequenced in a study of CD8 T cells in ankylosing spondylitis (dated by TCRdb to about 2017). Study-wide findings and limitations: A TCR beta motif of 8 or 9 highly homologous amino acid variants appeared characteristic of blood from ankylosing spondylitis patients.

The library was produced with 5' RACE. The listed sequencing device is Illumina HiSeq 2500. Using fastp trimming at Q25 and MiXCR clonotype assembly, TCRdb reanalyzed the public sequencing data and kept in-frame beta chains. Each record represents a unique CDR3 protein, reported with the most common genes and DNA among its rows. This sample is represented by fewer than 550,000 distinct CDR3 sequences; under 5.5% of them were singletons. Approximately 3.5% of the sample lies in the top ten. The antigens these receptors bind are not known. What was sequenced was blood, either unsorted or a sorted T cell fraction (not recorded which). All receptors derive from a male donor with ankylosing spondylitis.

This clonotype was found many times. The rearrangement links TRBV4-3 to TRBJ2-7; 8 nucleotides match TRBD2. This CDR3 has 16 residues. CDR1 is LGHNA, CDR2 YSLEER, per germline. V lost 1 base, J lost 0 bases, and 5 bases stayed unmatched. The CDR3 sequence: CASSQGSAGASYEQYF. Here the CDR3 DNA reads TGCGCCAGCAGCCAAGGATCAGCGGGAGCCTCCTACGAGCAGTACTTC.

In its sample, this clonotype was seen a few times. This chain uses TRBV10-3 with TRBJ1-1; TRBD1 is a possible D gene (6 bases). The CDR3 has 15 amino acids. From germline, CDR1 is ENHRY and CDR2 SYGVKD. V dropped 11 bases and J dropped 1 base, with 20 bases sitting between them. The CDR3 sequence is CAAQAGAVRNTEAFF. CDR3 DNA: TGTGCCGCCCAAGCGGGGGCCGTAAGGAACACTGAAGCTTTCTTT.

In its sample, this clonotype was seen many times. V gene TRBV5-6 combines with J gene TRBJ2-7, with TRBD2 identical over 11 bases. There are 14 residues in the CDR3. With 3 bases clipped from V and 2 bases from J, the junction kept 1 base outside the gene matches. Per the germline V gene, CDR1 is SGHDT and CDR2 is YYEEEE. The CDR3 reads CASSSSGGPYEQYF. The CDR3 coding sequence is TGTGCCAGCAGCTCTAGCGGGGGGCCCTACGAGCAGTACTTC.

This clonotype came up many times. This sequence joins TRBV12-3 or TRBV12-4 and TRBJ1-5, with no clear D. The CDR3 covers 15 residues. Between the trimmed V and J ends, which lost 4 bases and 2 bases, there was a span of 12 bases. CDR3 bases: TGTGCCAGCAGTTCCATATCGTTCGGCAATCAGCCCCAGCATTTT. Protein sequence: CASSSISFGNQPQHF.

This clonotype was seen at least ten times. The CDR3, as DNA: TGTGCCAGCAGCTCCCCCGACAGGATGAACACTGAAGCTTTCTTT. As protein: CASSSPDRMNTEAFF. The chain employs TRBV5-5 and TRBJ1-1; D may be TRBD1 (6 bases). Germline CDR1 is SGHKS and CDR2 is YYEKEE (reference sequence). With 3 bases removed from V and 0 bases from J, the gap between germline ends came to 12 bases. This CDR3 contains 15 residues.